The next 26 T cell receptor beta chains were all read from a single sample in a study of blood T cell repertoires in COVID-19. Clones were sequenced by immunoSEQ multiplex PCR, and TCRdb holds only the in-frame ones, with some missing. The sample holds 110,000 to 150,000 clones, about 85% seen once. The source material was peripheral blood. Receptor source: a woman aged 70-85 years with COVID-19, enrolled during active disease.

V is TRBV11-2 and J is TRBJ2-4, with unresolved D. This CDR3 is 14 amino acids long. The V gene lost 1 base and the J gene lost 0 bases, with 4 bases spanning the gap. From germline, CDR1 is SGHAT and CDR2 FQNNGV. The CDR3 here is CASSLAVAKNIQYF. The CDR3 DNA is TGTGCCAGCAGCTTAGCGGTAGCCAAAAACATTCAGTACTTC.

The chain carries TRBV6-1 and TRBJ2-7; 7 bases line up with TRBD2. CDR3 length: 11 amino acids. Trimming at V came to 3 bases and at J to 12 bases, leaving 5 bases not matched to a gene. CDR1 is MNHNS and CDR2 is SASEGT in the germline V gene. CDR3: CASSEAGERYF. In DNA, the CDR3 is TGTGCCAGCAGTGAGGCGGGGGAACGGTACTTC.

This chain joins TRBV7-2 and TRBJ1-1; D not certain. The CDR3 spans 15 residues. Germline loops: CDR1 SGHTA, CDR2 FQGNSA. The V end was cut by 1 base, the J end by 2 bases, with 11 bases between. The CDR3: CASSLVRGFNTEAFF. CDR3 nucleotide sequence: TGTGCCAGCAGCTTAGTTAGAGGGTTCAACACTGAAGCTTTCTTT.

This clone was seen once. The rearrangement uses TRBV6-1 and TRBJ1-4; 7 nucleotides align to TRBD1. The V and J ends lost 2 bases and 7 bases, in that order; junction bases with no gene match: 7. The CDR3 totals 15 residues. CDR1 is MNHNS, CDR2 SASEGT, per germline. The CDR3 bases are TGTGCCAGCAGTGAAAAGACCGGGACAGCTGAAAAACTGTTTTTT. Protein sequence: CASSEKTGTAEKLFF.

The chain carries TRBV18 and TRBJ2-5; no reliable D call. The V gene's germline CDR1 is KGHSH and CDR2 LQKENI. V was cut by 3 bases and J by 5 bases, with 4 bases left in between. This CDR3 spans 11 amino acids. CDR3 residues: CASSPGETQYF. CDR3 DNA: TGTGCCAGCTCACCCGGGGAGACCCAGTACTTC.

The rearrangement joins TRBV7-9 to TRBJ1-3, with D tentatively TRBD1 (5 bases). Germline loops: CDR1 SEHNR, CDR2 FQNEAQ (reference sequence). This CDR3 is 16 amino acids long. V was shortened by 1 base and J by 2 bases, with 12 bases between the two germline ends. This CDR3 reads CASSLESWGPGNTIYF. CDR3 sequence (DNA): TGTGCCAGCAGCTTAGAATCATGGGGCCCTGGAAACACCATATATTTT.

V and J are TRBV4-2 and TRBJ2-3, with a possible D match to TRBD1 (6 bases). The V end lost 5 bases, the J end lost 2 bases, and 11 bases lay between the germline ends. This CDR3 comprises 14 residues. Germline V gives CDR1 LGHNA, CDR2 YNFKEQ. CDR3 sequence reads: CASSVDRSTDTQYF. The CDR3 DNA reads as TGTGCCAGCAGCGTCGACAGGTCCACAGATACGCAGTATTTT.

The chain combines TRBV7-2 with TRBJ2-5, with D possibly being TRBD1 (6 bases). Germline CDR1 and CDR2: SGHTA and FQGNSA. This CDR3 has 14 amino acids. V was pared by 5 bases and J by 1 base, with 11 bases between. CDR3 protein: CASSPRGSQETQYF. CDR3 coding DNA: TGTGCCAGCAGCCCCAGGGGTTCCCAAGAGACCCAGTACTTC.

This clone was seen just once. V and J are TRBV2 and TRBJ1-2; D possibly corresponds to TRBD1 (5 bases). V shed 3 bases and J shed 7 bases, with 18 bases lying between them. The germline gives CDR1 SNHLY, CDR2 FYNNEI. The length of the CDR3 is 15 residues. CDR3 sequence: CASSDGIRDYSGYTF. The CDR3 DNA sequence: TGTGCCAGCAGTGATGGGATCAGGGATTACTCTGGCTACACCTTC. Drawing the rest from reference TRBV2 and TRBJ1-2, the complete variable domain is EPEVTQTPSHQVTQMGQEVILRCVPISNHLYFYWYRQILGQKVEFLVSFYNNEISEKSEIFDDQFSVERPDGSNFTLKIRSTKLEDSAMYFCASSDGIRDYSGYTFGSGTRLTVV.

The chain combines TRBV5-6 with TRBJ1-1; no definite D call. The CDR3 is 13 amino acids. V was shortened by 1 base and J by 7 bases, with 11 bases between the two germline ends. CDR1 SGHDT and CDR2 YYEEEE come from the germline V gene. The chain's CDR3 is CASSLRSGIEAFF. The CDR3, as DNA: TGTGCCAGCAGCTTGAGGTCCGGGATTGAAGCTTTCTTT. The entire variable domain, with the rest obtained from reference TRBV5-6 and TRBJ1-1, is as follows: DAGVTQSPTHLIKTRGQQVTLRCSPKSGHDTVSWYQQALGQGPQFIFQYYEEEERQRGNFPDRFSGHQFPNYSSELNVNALLLGDSALYLCASSLRSGIEAFFGQGTRLTVV.

This chain joins TRBV5-4 and TRBJ2-1; 11 nucleotides align to TRBD1. The CDR3 loop spans 16 amino acids. Germline V gene sequence: CDR1 SGHNT, CDR2 YYREEE (reference sequence). V lost 4 bases to trimming and J lost 0 bases; unmatched junction nucleotides: 3. Written as DNA, the CDR3 is TGTGCCAGCAGCGGGGGGACAGGGGGCTCCTACAATGAGCAGTTCTTC. It specifies CASSGGTGGSYNEQFF.

The rearrangement joins TRBV6-6 to TRBJ1-1; 11 positions agree with TRBD1. V shed 6 bases, J shed 8 bases, and the junction held 8 bases outside the gene matches. This CDR3 region has 14 residues. Germline CDR1 reads MNHNY; CDR2 reads SVGAGI (reference sequence). As DNA, the CDR3 is TGTGCCAGCAGGAAAGGGACAGGGGGTTCGGAAGCTTTCTTT. It encodes CASRKGTGGSEAFF.

The rearrangement uses TRBV6-5 and TRBJ2-1, with D uncertain. This CDR3 has 13 residues. Trimming cost V 11 bases and J 5 bases, with 16 bases left between them. Germline-derived CDR1 and CDR2 are MNHEY and SVGAGI. The CDR3 sequence: CASSIQANNEQFF. In DNA form, the CDR3 reads TGTGCCTCGAGCATCCAGGCTAACAATGAGCAGTTCTTC.

This clone was seen more than once but under ten times. The chain joins TRBV15 to TRBJ2-2; perhaps TRBD1 as D (6 bases). V lost 2 bases, J lost 9 bases, and 22 bases lay in between. This CDR3 has 17 amino acids. Per germline, CDR1 LNHNV and CDR2 YYDKDF (reference sequence). CDR3 sequence: CATSRKQGFLFSRELFF. The CDR3 DNA reads as TGTGCCACCAGCAGAAAACAGGGCTTTCTTTTCTCTCGGGAGCTGTTTTTT.

This clone has only a few counts. The V call is TRBV5-5, the J call TRBJ1-6; D is possibly TRBD1 (6 bases). Trimming removed 1 base from V and 7 bases from J, with 15 bases in between. The CDR3 sequence is 16 residues long. Germline loops: CDR1 SGHKS, CDR2 YYEKEE (reference sequence). CDR3 sequence (DNA): TGTGCCAGCAGCTTGTCGTTTGGGGACACCAATTCACCCCTCCACTTT. It yields the protein CASSLSFGDTNSPLHF. The full variable domain, in which reference TRBV5-5 and TRBJ1-6 provide the parts outside the CDR3, is DAGVTQSPTHLIKTRGQQVTLRCSPISGHKSVSWYQQVLGQGPQFIFQYYEKEERGRGNFPDRFSARQFPNYSSELNVNALLLGDSALYLCASSLSFGDTNSPLHFGNGTRLTVT.

The chain combines TRBV5-1 with TRBJ1-4, with TRBD1 matching over 7 bases. CDR1 and CDR2 from the germline V gene are SGHRS and YFSETQ. With V trimmed by 0 bases and J by 5 bases, 4 bases remained unmatched. The CDR3 sequence is 15 residues long. CDR3 in DNA: TGCGCCAGCAGCTTGGGGGGACAGAGAAATGAAAAACTGTTTTTT. This sequence encodes CASSLGGQRNEKLFF.

The chain combines TRBV27 with TRBJ1-5; D is ambiguous. The CDR3 is 13 residues long. Trimming pared 2 bases from V and 0 bases from J, leaving 2 bases between. Germline V gene data show CDR1 as MNHEY and CDR2 as SMNVEV (reference sequence). For the CDR3, the DNA is TGTGCCAGCAGTTTACGTAGCAATCAGCCCCAGCATTTT. As protein: CASSLRSNQPQHF.

This clone was found once. The rearrangement uses TRBV18 and TRBJ1-2; 7 nucleotides agree with TRBD1. Germline CDR1 KGHSH, CDR2 LQKENI. This CDR3 has 14 amino acids. V lost 3 bases, J lost 4 bases, and 5 bases stayed unmatched. This chain's CDR3 is CASSPDRAGYGYTF. As DNA, the CDR3 is TGTGCCAGCTCACCTGACAGGGCTGGCTATGGCTACACCTTC. The variable domain in full, completed from reference TRBV18 and TRBJ1-2, reads NAGVMQNPRHLVRRRGQEARLRCSPMKGHSHVYWYRQLPEEGLKFMVYLQKENIIDESGMPKERFSAEFPKEGPSILRIQQVVRGDSAAYFCASSPDRAGYGYTFGSGTRLTVV.

This clone is a singleton in its sample. This sequence joins TRBV15 and TRBJ1-1, with unresolved D. Germline V gene sequence: CDR1 LNHNV, CDR2 YYDKDF (reference sequence). The CDR3 has 11 amino acids. V lost 0 bases and J lost 11, with 7 bases in between. The CDR3 here is CATSRESVAFF. The CDR3, as DNA: TGTGCCACCAGCAGAGAGTCTGTGGCTTTCTTT.

V and J are TRBV15 and TRBJ1-2; 12 positions match TRBD1. J gave up 3 bases and V 0 bases, and 8 bases lay outside the gene matches. The germline gives CDR1 LNHNV, CDR2 YYDKDF (reference sequence). The CDR3 totals 18 residues. The CDR3 here is CATSRDVGQGAGDYGYTF. The CDR3 DNA follows: TGTGCCACCAGCAGAGACGTGGGACAGGGGGCAGGAGACTATGGCTACACCTTC.

This clone was found a few times. The chain uses TRBV15 and TRBJ2-7, with D tentatively TRBD1 (6 bases). This CDR3 comprises 15 residues. Trimming shortened V by 1 base and J by 0 bases, and 10 bases separated the two germline ends. In germline, CDR1 is LNHNV, CDR2 YYDKDF (reference sequence). The chain's CDR3 is CATSRGQEYSYEQYF. The CDR3 coding sequence is TGTGCCACCAGCAGAGGACAGGAGTACTCCTACGAGCAGTACTTC. The variable domain in full, completed from reference TRBV15 and TRBJ2-7, reads DAMVIQNPRYQVTQFGKPVTLSCSQTLNHNVMYWYQQKSSQAPKLLFHYYDKDFNNEADTPDNFQSRRPNTSFCFLDIRSPGLGDTAMYLCATSRGQEYSYEQYFGPGTRLTVT.

The chain links TRBV28 to TRBJ1-4; 7 nucleotides match TRBD1. Trimming took 5 bases from V and 7 from J; bases not matched to a gene: 10. The CDR3 loop spans 15 amino acids. The germline V gene has CDR1 MDHEN and CDR2 SYDVKM. The CDR3 is CASSRRQGSSEKLFF. DNA of the CDR3: TGTGCCAGCAGTCGAAGACAGGGAAGTAGTGAAAAACTGTTTTTT.

CDR3 amino acids: CASSLSVGGKTEAFF. CDR3 bases: TGTGCCAGCAGTTTATCGGTGGGAGGTAAGACTGAAGCTTTCTTT. The rearrangement links TRBV28 to TRBJ1-1, with D unclear. V lost 1 base and J lost 5, with 14 bases in between. The CDR3 is made up of 15 amino acids. CDR1 and CDR2 from the germline V gene are MDHEN and SYDVKM.

The V and J genes are TRBV10-3 and TRBJ2-3; 7 positions agree with TRBD2. The germline CDR1 and CDR2 sequences are ENHRY and SYGVKD. Losses at the gene ends were 4 bases for V and 0 bases for J; bases not matched to a gene: 4. The CDR3 totals 15 residues. The CDR3 nucleotides read TGTGCCATCAGTGGGGCTAGCGGTAGCACAGATACGCAGTATTTT. It codes for CAISGASGSTDTQYF.

The chain carries TRBV9 and TRBJ1-3; possibly TRBD1 for D (5 bases). Germline assignment: CDR1 SGDLS and CDR2 YYNGEE. The CDR3 contains 18 residues. The V end was cut by 4 bases, the J end by 4 bases, with 24 bases between. The CDR3 protein is CASSPLGVGGAAGNTIYF. CDR3 DNA sequence: TGTGCCAGCAGCCCCCTGGGAGTCGGGGGAGCGGCAGGAAACACCATATATTTT.

For this clone: The CDR3 does not close with the conserved phenylalanine or tryptophan, likely indicating a read error. The CDR3 DNA is TGTGCCAGCAGTTCCCGGACAGGGGGTTTGAACACTGAAGCTTTCCTT. Protein: CASSSRTGGLNTEAFL. V and J are TRBV6-2 or TRBV6-3 and TRBJ1-1; the match to TRBD1 covers 10 bases. Germline CDR1 MNHEY, CDR2 SVGEGT. V lost 4 bases and J lost 0; bases outside the gene matches: 5. The CDR3 totals 16 residues.